This T cell receptor beta chain was captured by sequencing in a study of shared clonotypes between healthy human individuals. Across the study: Serving as donors were two women and a few men, whose ages spanned 18 to 49.

Here immunoSEQ multiplex PCR was the method, and the copy in TCRdb shows in-frame clones only, minus some. The table records some 1 million clones, about three quarters of them present only once. General study points: Sorted-subset sequencing was shown by rarefaction to be incomplete despite large depth.

V was cut by 8 bases and J by 13 bases, with 9 bases left in between. The germline gives CDR1 MNHEY, CDR2 SMNVEV (reference sequence). The CDR3 contains 9 residues. As concerns this clone: The antigen is undetermined.

Sequenced input: memory CD4+ T cells sorted from blood. The subset: CD45RA-negative fraction. This clonotype originated in a man in his late teens or twenties in good health. The chain is built from TRBV27 and TRBJ2-1; D gene ambiguous. The CDR3: CASGPSQFF. The CDR3 bases are TGTGCCAGCGGACCGTCACAGTTCTTC.